Sequencing of this TCR beta chain was carried out in a study of blood T cell repertoires in COVID-19. Study-wide context: The cDNA or gDNA used as material had been derived from T cells, B-cell-depleted T cells, or PBMCs.

To note about this clone: At one end, the junction sequence differs from germline, possibly due to a read error.

The CDR3 length is 12 residues. Germline-derived CDR1 and CDR2 are SEHNR and FQNEAQ (reference sequence). In the original analysis: The assay estimated nucleated cells by amplifying reference gene primers. Clones were read by immunoSEQ multiplex PCR, and TCRdb kept only the in-frame ones, dropping some. V, J and clone size were drawn from that table, and D and trimming were deduced from the DNA. This sample yields a few hundred thousand clones, of which about 89% are seen a single time; 1% to 1.5% belongs to the top ten. The study assigned cohorts using participant-reported clinical history. The recovered donors of Cohort 3 showed two negative PCRs, clearance, or symptom resolution.

The clonotype originates from a young man who had recovered from COVID-19. The chain is built from TRBV7-9 and TRBJ2-4, with TRBD1 matching 10 bases. Input material: PBMCs or T cells enriched from blood (not recorded which). In nucleotides, the CDR3 is TGTGCCAGCAGCTCGGGACAGGGGTTCCGAGACTTC. Amino acids: CASSSGQGFRDF.